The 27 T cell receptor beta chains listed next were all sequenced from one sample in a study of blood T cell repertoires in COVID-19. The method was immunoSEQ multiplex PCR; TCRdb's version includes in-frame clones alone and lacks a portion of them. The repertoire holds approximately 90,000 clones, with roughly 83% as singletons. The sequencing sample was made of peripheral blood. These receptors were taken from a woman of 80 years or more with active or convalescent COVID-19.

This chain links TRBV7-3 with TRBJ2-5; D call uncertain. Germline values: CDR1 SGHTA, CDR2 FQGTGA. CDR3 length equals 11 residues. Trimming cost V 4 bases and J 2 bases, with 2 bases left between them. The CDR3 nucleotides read TGTGCCAGCAGCTCTCAAGAGACCCAGTACTTC. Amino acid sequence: CASSSQETQYF.

In DNA, the CDR3 is TGCAGCGTTGGAACAGGGAAGACTGAAGCTTTCTTT. It encodes CSVGTGKTEAFF. This chain connects TRBV29-1 to TRBJ1-1; tentative D call: TRBD1 (6 bases). Germline CDR1 reads SQVTM; CDR2 reads ANQGSEA. The CDR3 contains 12 residues. Trimming removed 4 bases at V and 5 bases at J, with 11 bases between.

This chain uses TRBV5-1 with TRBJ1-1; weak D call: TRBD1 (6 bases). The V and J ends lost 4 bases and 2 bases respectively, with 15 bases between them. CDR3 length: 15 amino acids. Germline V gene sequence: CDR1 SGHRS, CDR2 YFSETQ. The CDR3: CASSAWDKVNTEAFF. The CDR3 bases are TGCGCCAGCAGCGCGTGGGACAAAGTCAACACTGAAGCTTTCTTT.

The CDR3 DNA sequence: TGTGCCAGCAGCTTACAATCCATTCCTAATGAGCAGTACTTC. This gives the protein CASSLQSIPNEQYF. The genes are TRBV11-1 and TRBJ2-7; D gene uncertain. Trimming shortened V by 2 bases and J by 7 bases, and 15 bases separated the two germline ends. The CDR3 has 14 residues. The germline gives CDR1 SGHAT, CDR2 FQDESV (reference sequence).

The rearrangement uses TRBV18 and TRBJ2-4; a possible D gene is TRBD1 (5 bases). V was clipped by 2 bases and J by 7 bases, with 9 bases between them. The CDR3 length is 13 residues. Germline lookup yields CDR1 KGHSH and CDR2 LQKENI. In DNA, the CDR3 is TGTGCCAGCTCACCATCAGGGTTGAACATTCAGTACTTC. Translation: CASSPSGLNIQYF.

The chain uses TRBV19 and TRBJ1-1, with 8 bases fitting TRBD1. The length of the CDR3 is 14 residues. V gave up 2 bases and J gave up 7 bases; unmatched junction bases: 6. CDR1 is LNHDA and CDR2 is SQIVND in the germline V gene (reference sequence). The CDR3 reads CASSIPGGAGEAFF. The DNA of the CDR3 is TGTGCCAGTAGTATACCAGGGGGCGCTGGTGAAGCTTTCTTT.

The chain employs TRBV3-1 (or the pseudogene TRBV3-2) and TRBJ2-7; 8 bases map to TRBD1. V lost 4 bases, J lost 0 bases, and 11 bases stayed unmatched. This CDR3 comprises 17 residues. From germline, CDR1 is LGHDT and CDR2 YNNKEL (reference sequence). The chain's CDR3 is CASSRFGTGSPSYEQYF. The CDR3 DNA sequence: TGTGCCAGCAGCCGATTCGGGACAGGTTCTCCCTCCTACGAGCAGTACTTC.

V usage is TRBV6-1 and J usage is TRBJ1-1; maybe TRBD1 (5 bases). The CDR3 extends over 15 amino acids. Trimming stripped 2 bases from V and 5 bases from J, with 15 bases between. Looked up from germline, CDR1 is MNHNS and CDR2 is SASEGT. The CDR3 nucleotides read TGTGCCAGCAGTGAATGGGGGGGAGGGTGGACTGAAGCTTTCTTT. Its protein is CASSEWGGGWTEAFF.

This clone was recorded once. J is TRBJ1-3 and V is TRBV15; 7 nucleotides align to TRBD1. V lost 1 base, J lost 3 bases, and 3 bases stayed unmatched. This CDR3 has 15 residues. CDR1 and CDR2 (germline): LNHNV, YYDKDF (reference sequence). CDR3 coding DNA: TGTGCCACCAGCAGAGTTAGGGGGCTTGGAAACACCATATATTTT. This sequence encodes CATSRVRGLGNTIYF.

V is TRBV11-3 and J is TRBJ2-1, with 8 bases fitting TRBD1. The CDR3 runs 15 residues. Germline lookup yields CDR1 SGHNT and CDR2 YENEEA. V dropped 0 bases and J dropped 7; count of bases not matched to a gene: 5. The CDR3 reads CASSLDRGQWNEQFF. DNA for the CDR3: TGTGCCAGCAGCTTAGACAGGGGGCAATGGAATGAGCAGTTCTTC.

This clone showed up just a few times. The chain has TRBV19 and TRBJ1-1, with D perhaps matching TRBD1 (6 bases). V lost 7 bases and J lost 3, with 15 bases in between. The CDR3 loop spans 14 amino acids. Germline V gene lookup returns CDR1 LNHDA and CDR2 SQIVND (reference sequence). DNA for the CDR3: TGTGCCAGTATTAACAGGGATGCCGACACTGAAGCTTTCTTT. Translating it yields CASINRDADTEAFF.

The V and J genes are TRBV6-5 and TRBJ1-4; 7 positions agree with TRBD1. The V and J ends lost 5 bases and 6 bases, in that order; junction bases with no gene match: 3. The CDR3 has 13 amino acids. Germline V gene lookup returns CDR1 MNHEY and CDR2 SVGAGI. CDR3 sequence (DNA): TGTGCCAGCAGTCTTGACAGGGATGAAAAACTGTTTTTT. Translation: CASSLDRDEKLFF.

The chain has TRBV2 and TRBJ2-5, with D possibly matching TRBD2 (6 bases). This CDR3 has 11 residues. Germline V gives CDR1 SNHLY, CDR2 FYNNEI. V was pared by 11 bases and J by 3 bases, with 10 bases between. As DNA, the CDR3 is TGTGCCGCGGGGCAGGAAGAGACCCAGTACTTC. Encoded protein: CAAGQEETQYF.

DNA of the CDR3: TGCGCCAGCAGCCAAGGTAGTAGCATAAGCTCCTACAATGAGCAGTTCTTC. Protein: CASSQGSSISSYNEQFF. This sequence joins TRBV4-1 and TRBJ2-1; no clear D. Between the trimmed V and J ends, which lost 1 base and 0 bases, there was a span of 13 bases. Germline V lookup: CDR1 MGHRA, CDR2 YSYEKL. CDR3 length: 17 residues.

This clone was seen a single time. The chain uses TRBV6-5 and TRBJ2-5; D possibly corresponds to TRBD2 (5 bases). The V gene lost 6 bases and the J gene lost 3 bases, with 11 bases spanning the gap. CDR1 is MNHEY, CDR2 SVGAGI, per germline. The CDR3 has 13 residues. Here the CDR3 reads CASRWAGEETQYF. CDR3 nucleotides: TGTGCCAGCAGGTGGGCCGGGGAAGAGACCCAGTACTTC.

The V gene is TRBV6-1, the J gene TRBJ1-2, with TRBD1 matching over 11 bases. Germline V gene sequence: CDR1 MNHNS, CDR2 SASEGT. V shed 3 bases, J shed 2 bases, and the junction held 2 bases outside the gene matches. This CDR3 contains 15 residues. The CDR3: CASSDRDRGNYGYTF. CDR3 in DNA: TGTGCCAGCAGTGATCGGGACAGGGGGAACTATGGCTACACCTTC.

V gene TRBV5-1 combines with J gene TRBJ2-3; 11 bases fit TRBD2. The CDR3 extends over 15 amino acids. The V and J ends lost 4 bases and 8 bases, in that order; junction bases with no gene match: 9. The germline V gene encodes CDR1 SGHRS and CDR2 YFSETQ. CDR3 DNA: TGCGCCAGCAGCGCCGGGACTAGCGGTGGGGGTACGCAGTATTTT. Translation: CASSAGTSGGGTQYF.

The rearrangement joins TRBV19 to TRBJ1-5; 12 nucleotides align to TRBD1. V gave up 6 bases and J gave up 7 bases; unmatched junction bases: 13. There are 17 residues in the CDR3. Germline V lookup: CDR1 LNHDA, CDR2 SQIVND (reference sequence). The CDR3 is CASRKKAGTGGSQPQHF. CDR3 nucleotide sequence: TGTGCCAGTAGAAAGAAGGCCGGGACAGGGGGCAGCCAGCCCCAGCATTTT.

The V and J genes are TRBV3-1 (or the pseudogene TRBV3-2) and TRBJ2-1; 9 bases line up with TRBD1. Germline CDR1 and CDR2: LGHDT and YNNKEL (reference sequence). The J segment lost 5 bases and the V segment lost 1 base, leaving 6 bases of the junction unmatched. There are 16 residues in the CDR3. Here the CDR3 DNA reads TGTGCCAGCAGCCAAGGCTGGACAGGGGTTGACAATGAGCAGTTCTTC. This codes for CASSQGWTGVDNEQFF.

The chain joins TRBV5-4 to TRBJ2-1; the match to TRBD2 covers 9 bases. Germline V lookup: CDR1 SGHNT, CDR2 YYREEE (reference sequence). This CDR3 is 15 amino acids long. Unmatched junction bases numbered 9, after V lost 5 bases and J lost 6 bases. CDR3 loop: CASSPGTSIINEQFF. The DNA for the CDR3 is TGTGCCAGCAGTCCCGGGACTAGCATAATCAATGAGCAGTTCTTC.

CDR3 sequence: CASSPRGGANYGYTF. The CDR3 DNA follows: TGTGCCAGCAGCCCGCGGGGAGGGGCTAACTATGGCTACACCTTC. The V and J genes are TRBV7-8 and TRBJ1-2; the D gene is possibly TRBD1 (5 bases). Germline V gene lookup returns CDR1 SGHVS and CDR2 FQNEAQ. With 5 bases removed from V and 0 bases from J, the gap between germline ends came to 13 bases. The CDR3 has 15 residues. The variable domain in full, completed from reference TRBV7-8 and TRBJ1-2, reads GAGVSQSPRYKVAKRGQDVALRCDPISGHVSLFWYQQALGQGPEFLTYFQNEAQLDKSGLPSDRFFAERPEGSVSTLKIQRTQQEDSAVYLCASSPRGGANYGYTFGSGTRLTVV.

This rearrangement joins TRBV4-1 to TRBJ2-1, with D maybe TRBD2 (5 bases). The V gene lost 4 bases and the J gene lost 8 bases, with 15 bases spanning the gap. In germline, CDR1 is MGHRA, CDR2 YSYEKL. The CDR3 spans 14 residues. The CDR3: CASSPRRNSDEQFF. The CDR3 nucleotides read TGCGCCAGCAGCCCTCGGAGAAATAGCGATGAGCAGTTCTTC.

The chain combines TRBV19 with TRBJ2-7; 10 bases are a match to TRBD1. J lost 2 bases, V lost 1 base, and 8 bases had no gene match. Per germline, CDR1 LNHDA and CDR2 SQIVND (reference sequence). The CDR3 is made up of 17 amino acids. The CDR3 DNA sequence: TGTGCCAGTAGTATAGCCACCCCCGGACAGGGGGCCTACGAGCAGTACTTC. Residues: CASSIATPGQGAYEQYF.

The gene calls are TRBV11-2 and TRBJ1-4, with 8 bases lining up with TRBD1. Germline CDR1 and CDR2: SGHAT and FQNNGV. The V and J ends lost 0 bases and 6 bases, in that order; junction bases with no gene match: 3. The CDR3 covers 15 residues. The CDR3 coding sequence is TGTGCCAGCAGCTTAGAAGGACAGGGTTATGAAAAACTGTTTTTT. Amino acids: CASSLEGQGYEKLFF.

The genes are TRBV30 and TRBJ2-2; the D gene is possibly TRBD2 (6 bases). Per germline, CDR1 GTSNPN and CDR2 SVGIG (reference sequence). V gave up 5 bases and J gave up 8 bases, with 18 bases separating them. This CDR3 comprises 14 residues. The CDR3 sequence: CAWSRREDQGELFF. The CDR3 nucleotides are TGTGCCTGGTCGAGGAGGGAGGACCAAGGGGAGCTGTTTTTT.

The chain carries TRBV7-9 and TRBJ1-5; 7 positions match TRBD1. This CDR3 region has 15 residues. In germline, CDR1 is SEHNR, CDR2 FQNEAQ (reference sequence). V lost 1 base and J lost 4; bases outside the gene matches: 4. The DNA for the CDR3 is TGTGCCAGCAGCTTAGTAGGGGGACAGAATCAGCCCCAGCATTTT. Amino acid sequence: CASSLVGGQNQPQHF.

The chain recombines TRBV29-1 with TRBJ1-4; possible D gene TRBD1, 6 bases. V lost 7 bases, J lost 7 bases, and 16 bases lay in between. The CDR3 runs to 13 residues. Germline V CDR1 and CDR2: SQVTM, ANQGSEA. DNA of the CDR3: TGCAGCGCCGCAGGGGAGAGTGTTGAAAAACTGTTTTTT. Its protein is CSAAGESVEKLFF.